The 12 T cell receptor beta chains below were found in one sample sequenced in a study of brain T cells in children with intractable seizures (dated by TCRdb to the early 2020s). Library creation used the immunoSEQ multiplex PCR assay. The clones in this table, taken by TCRdb from immuneACCESS, are in-frame only. Not every clone is retained; where verified, under half of the shortfall comes from an unresolved V gene, and the cause of the rest is unknown. The sample table contains 300,000 to 400,000 clones; only one count was recorded for over 85% of them. The ten largest account for 4.5% to 7% of the sample. This sample's time point label indicates: blood from clinic visit 5 months post-surgery; TSC patient then seizure free. Specimen: peripheral blood, collected roughly 5 months after surgery. These receptor sequences come from a boy under three years old with tuberous sclerosis and intractable seizures.

This chain links TRBV5-1 with TRBJ2-3; TRBD2 agrees at 10 bases. The junction had 8 bases not matched to a gene; V was cut back by 0 bases and J by 4 bases. This CDR3 is 17 amino acids long. Germline-derived CDR1 and CDR2 are SGHRS and YFSETQ. The CDR3 DNA is TGCGCCAGCAGCTTGGTTGGGAGCGGGAGGGCATCAGATACGCAGTATTTT. Protein: CASSLVGSGRASDTQYF.

The chain links TRBV7-9 to TRBJ2-1, with D uncertain. Trimming shortened V by 0 bases and J by 1 base, and 4 bases separated the two germline ends. This CDR3 has 14 amino acids. Per the germline V gene, CDR1 is SEHNR and CDR2 is FQNEAQ (reference sequence). CDR3 sequence (DNA): TGTGCCAGCAGCTTAGCAGAGTCCTACAATGAGCAGTTCTTC. Translated: CASSLAESYNEQFF.

CDR3 in amino acids: CAISDRFLNQPQHF. The CDR3 nucleotides read TGTGCCATCTCGGACAGATTTCTCAATCAGCCCCAGCATTTT. The J gene is TRBJ1-5, the V gene TRBV2, with TRBD1 as a possible D gene (6 bases). Per germline, CDR1 SNHLY and CDR2 FYNNEI. Trimming removed 10 bases from V and 3 bases from J, with 16 bases in between. This CDR3 is built from 14 residues. Supplemented by reference TRBV2 and TRBJ1-5, the full variable domain reads EPEVTQTPSHQVTQMGQEVILRCVPISNHLYFYWYRQILGQKVEFLVSFYNNEISEKSEIFDDQFSVERPDGSNFTLKIRSTKLEDSAMYFCAISDRFLNQPQHFGDGTRLSIL.

This clone has just a few counts. V is TRBV4-2 and J is TRBJ2-7; TRBD2 matches 7 bases. CDR1 is LGHNA and CDR2 is YNFKEQ in the germline V gene. V gave up 4 bases and J gave up 2 bases; unmatched junction bases: 5. This CDR3 has 14 residues. CDR3 nucleotide sequence: TGTGCCAGCAGCCGAGAGACTAGCACCTACGAGCAGTACTTC. Translated, it gives CASSRETSTYEQYF.

This clone was picked up one time. The J gene is TRBJ2-1, the V gene TRBV21-1; the tabulated D call, TRBD1, remains unverified against the DNA. TRBV21-1 is termed a pseudogene. The CDR3 contains 12 residues. Here the CDR3 reads CASSKNRNEQFF. CDR3 DNA: TGTGCCAGCAGCAAAAACAGGAATGAGCAGTTCTTC.

The chain is built from TRBV7-3 and TRBJ2-2, with TRBD2 identical over 7 bases. Per germline, CDR1 SGHTA and CDR2 FQGTGA. The CDR3 is 14 residues long. The V gene end was trimmed by 5 bases and the J gene end by 6 bases; junction bases not matched to a gene: 6. The CDR3 here is CASSPNGLAGELFF. The CDR3 bases are TGTGCCAGCAGCCCCAACGGACTAGCCGGGGAGCTGTTTTTT.

The chain joins TRBV7-9 to TRBJ2-1, with 7 bases fitting TRBD2. CDR3 length: 15 residues. Germline CDR1 and CDR2: SEHNR and FQNEAQ (reference sequence). V gave up 1 base and J gave up 5 bases; unmatched junction bases: 5. This CDR3 reads CASSLEPSGHNEQFF. CDR3 in DNA: TGTGCCAGCAGCTTAGAGCCTAGCGGCCACAATGAGCAGTTCTTC.

The chain has TRBV4-1 and TRBJ2-4; 7 nucleotides align to TRBD2. The germline CDR1 and CDR2 sequences are MGHRA and YSYEKL. Trimming cost V 2 bases and J 0 bases; bases outside gene matches: 10. The CDR3 is 18 amino acids. CDR3 coding DNA: TGCGCCAGCAGCCAACCCGGGGGGAATTCACTAGCCAAAAACATTCAGTACTTC. This gives the protein CASSQPGGNSLAKNIQYF.

The chain carries TRBV13 and TRBJ1-2; the D is unclear. This CDR3 is built from 11 residues. From germline, CDR1 is PRHDT and CDR2 FYEKMQ (reference sequence). V was cut by 2 bases and J by 13 bases, with 11 bases left in between. CDR3 protein: CASSLLRALTF. CDR3 coding DNA: TGTGCCAGCAGCTTATTGCGGGCGCTCACCTTC.

The chain employs TRBV4-1 and TRBJ2-1; possibly TRBD1 for D (5 bases). The CDR3 is 14 amino acids. From germline, CDR1 is MGHRA and CDR2 YSYEKL. The ends were cut back, 1 base at V and 7 bases at J, with 11 bases in the middle. CDR3 sequence: CASSQGQGTNEQFF. In nucleotides, the CDR3 is TGCGCCAGCAGCCAAGGCCAGGGTACGAATGAGCAGTTCTTC.

The J gene is TRBJ2-1, the V gene TRBV27, with D possibly TRBD2 on 5 matching bases. This CDR3 is 15 amino acids long. Trimming removed 6 bases from V and 3 bases from J, with 15 bases in between. Germline V gene data show CDR1 as MNHEY and CDR2 as SMNVEV (reference sequence). The CDR3 here is CASSYTSGVYNEQFF. The CDR3 bases are TGTGCCAGCAGCTATACTAGTGGAGTCTACAATGAGCAGTTCTTC.

The chain's CDR3 is CAMASGTINEQFF. The DNA of the CDR3 is TGTGCCATGGCCAGCGGGACTATCAATGAGCAGTTCTTC. The gene calls are TRBV10-3 and TRBJ2-1; 7 bases match TRBD2. The CDR3 consists of 13 residues. Germline-derived CDR1 and CDR2 are ENHRY and SYGVKD. V shed 9 bases and J 6 bases; nucleotides not matched to a gene: 8.